This T cell receptor (beta chain) was observed in a study of OX40 agonist ivuxolimab in advanced cancers. Generated by immunoSEQ multiplex PCR, the TCRdb table keeps only in-frame clones and is missing some. The table lists 90,000 to 100,000 clones, 75% to 90% of them singletons. With respect to this clone: The antigen is not known.

With 2 bases removed from V and 6 bases from J, the gap between germline ends came to 17 bases. The CDR3 has 16 residues. Germline-derived CDR1 and CDR2 are MNHEY and SMNVEV (reference sequence). Broader study findings: Those patients achieving a partial response at 0.1-3.0 mg/kg showed among the lowest clonal expansion. At doses 0.1 to 3.0 mg/kg, CD4+ and CD8+ clones expanded. On average, CD8+ T cells showed a greater number of expanded clones than CD4+.

The source was CD4+ or CD8+ T cells sorted from blood, collected in a trial of the OX40 agonist ivuxolimab. The rearrangement joins TRBV27 to TRBJ1-5; TRBD1 is a possible D gene (5 bases). The clonotype was recovered from an adult with an advanced solid tumor such as melanoma, head and neck, liver or kidney cancer. CDR3: CASSLLGPTASQPQHF. In DNA form, the CDR3 reads TGTGCCAGCAGTTTACTGGGACCGACTGCGAGTCAGCCCCAGCATTTT.